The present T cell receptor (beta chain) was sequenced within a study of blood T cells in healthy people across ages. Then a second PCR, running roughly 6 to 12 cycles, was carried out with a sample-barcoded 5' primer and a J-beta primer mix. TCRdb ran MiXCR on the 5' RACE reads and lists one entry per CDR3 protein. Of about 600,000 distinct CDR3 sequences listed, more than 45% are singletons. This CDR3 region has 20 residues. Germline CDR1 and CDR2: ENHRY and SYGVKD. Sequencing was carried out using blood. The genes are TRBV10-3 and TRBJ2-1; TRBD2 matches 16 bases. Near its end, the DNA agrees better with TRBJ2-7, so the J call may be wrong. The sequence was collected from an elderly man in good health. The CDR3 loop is CAISDEGGLAGGRTYNEQYF. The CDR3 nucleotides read TGTGCCATCAGTGATGAGGGGGGACTAGCGGGGGGGCGCACCTACAATGAGCAGTACTTC.